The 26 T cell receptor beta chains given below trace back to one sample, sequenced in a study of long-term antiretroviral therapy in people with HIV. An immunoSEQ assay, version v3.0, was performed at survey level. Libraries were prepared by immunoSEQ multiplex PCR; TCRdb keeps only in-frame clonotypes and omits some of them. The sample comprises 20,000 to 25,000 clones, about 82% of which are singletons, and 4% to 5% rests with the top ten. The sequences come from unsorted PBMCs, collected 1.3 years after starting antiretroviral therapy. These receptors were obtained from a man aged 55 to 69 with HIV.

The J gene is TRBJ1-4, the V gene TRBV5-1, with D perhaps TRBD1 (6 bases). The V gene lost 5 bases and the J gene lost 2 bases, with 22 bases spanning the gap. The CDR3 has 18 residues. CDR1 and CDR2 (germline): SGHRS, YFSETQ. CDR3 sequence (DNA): TGCGCCAGCAGGGTCGGTACAGGGTTTTTTAGGACTAATGAAAAACTGTTTTTT. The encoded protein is CASRVGTGFFRTNEKLFF.

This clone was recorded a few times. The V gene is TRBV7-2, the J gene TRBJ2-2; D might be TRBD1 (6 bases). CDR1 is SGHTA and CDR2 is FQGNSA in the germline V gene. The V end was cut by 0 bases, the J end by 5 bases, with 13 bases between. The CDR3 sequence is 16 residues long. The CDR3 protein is CASSLAGAAMTGELFF. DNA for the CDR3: TGTGCCAGCAGCTTAGCGGGGGCCGCGATGACCGGGGAGCTGTTTTTT.

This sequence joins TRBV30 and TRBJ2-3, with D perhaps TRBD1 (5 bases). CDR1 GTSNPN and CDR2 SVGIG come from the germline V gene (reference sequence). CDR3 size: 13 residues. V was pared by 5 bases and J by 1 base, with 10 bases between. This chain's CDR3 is CAWGVGGTDTQYF. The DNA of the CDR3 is TGTGCCTGGGGGGTAGGGGGCACAGATACGCAGTATTTT.

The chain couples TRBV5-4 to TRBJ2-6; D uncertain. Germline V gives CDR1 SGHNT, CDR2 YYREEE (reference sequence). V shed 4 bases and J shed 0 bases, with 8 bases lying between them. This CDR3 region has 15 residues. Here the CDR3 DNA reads TGTGCCAGCAGCCCAGACGGCTCTGGGGCCAACGTCCTGACTTTC. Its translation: CASSPDGSGANVLTF.

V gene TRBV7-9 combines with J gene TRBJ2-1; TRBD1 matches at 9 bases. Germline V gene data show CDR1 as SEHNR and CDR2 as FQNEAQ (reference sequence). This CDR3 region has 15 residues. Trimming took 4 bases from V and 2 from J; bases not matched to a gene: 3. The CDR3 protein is CASSSGTGTYNEQFF. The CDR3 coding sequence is TGTGCCAGCAGCTCCGGGACAGGGACCTACAATGAGCAGTTCTTC.

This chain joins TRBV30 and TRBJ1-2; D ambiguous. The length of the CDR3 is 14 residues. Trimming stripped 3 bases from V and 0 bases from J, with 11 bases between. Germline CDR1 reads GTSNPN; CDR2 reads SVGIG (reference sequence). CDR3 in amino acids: CAWSATATNYGYTF. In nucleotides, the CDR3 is TGTGCCTGGAGCGCTACAGCGACTAACTATGGCTACACCTTC.

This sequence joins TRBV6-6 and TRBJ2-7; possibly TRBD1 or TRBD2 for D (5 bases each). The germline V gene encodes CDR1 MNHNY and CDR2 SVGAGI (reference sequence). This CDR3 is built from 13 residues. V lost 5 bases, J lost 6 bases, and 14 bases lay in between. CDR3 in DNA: TGTGCCAGCAGTGCCCCCCCAGGGACCGAGCAGTACTTC. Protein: CASSAPPGTEQYF.

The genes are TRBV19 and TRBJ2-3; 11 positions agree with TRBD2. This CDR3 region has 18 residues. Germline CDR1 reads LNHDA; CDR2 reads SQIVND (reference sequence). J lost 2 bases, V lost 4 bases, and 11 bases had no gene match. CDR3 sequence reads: CASSTTSGRSPYTDTQYF. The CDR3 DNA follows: TGTGCCAGTAGTACCACTAGCGGGAGATCCCCATACACAGATACGCAGTATTTT.

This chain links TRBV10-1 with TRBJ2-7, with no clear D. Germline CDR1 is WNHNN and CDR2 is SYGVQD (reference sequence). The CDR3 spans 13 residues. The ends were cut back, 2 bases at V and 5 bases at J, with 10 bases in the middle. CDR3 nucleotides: TGCGCCAGCAGTGAGAACTTAATAGACGAGCAGTACTTC. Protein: CASSENLIDEQYF.

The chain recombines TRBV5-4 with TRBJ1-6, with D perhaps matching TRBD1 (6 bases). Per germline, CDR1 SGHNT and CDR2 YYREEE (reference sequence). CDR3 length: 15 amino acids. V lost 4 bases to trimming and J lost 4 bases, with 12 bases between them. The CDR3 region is CASSADSNYNSPLHF. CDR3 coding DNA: TGTGCCAGCAGCGCGGACAGTAATTATAATTCACCCCTCCACTTT.

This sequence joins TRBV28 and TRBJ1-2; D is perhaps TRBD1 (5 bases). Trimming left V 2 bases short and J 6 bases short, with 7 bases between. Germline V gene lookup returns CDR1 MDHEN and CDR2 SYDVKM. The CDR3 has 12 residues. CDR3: CASSLPGDGYTF. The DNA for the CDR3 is TGTGCCAGCAGTTTACCGGGGGATGGCTACACCTTC.

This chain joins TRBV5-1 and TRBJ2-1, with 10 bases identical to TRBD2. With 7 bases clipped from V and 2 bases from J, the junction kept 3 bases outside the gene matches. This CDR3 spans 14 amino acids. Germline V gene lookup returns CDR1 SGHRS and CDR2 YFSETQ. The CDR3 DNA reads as TGCGCCAGCCAGACTAGCGGGCCCTACAATGAGCAGTTCTTC. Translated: CASQTSGPYNEQFF. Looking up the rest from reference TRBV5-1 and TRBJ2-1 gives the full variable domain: KAGVTQTPRYLIKTRGQQVTLSCSPISGHRSVSWYQQTPGQGLQFLFEYFSETQRNKGNFPGRFSGRQFSNSRSEMNVSTLELGDSALYLCASQTSGPYNEQFFGPGTRLTVL.

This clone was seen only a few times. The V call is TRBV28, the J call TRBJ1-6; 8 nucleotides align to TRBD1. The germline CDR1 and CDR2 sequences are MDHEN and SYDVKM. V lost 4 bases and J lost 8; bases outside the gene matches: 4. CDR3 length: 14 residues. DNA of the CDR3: TGTGCCAGCAGTTCACAGGGGGGGCATTCACCCCTCCACTTT. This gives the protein CASSSQGGHSPLHF.

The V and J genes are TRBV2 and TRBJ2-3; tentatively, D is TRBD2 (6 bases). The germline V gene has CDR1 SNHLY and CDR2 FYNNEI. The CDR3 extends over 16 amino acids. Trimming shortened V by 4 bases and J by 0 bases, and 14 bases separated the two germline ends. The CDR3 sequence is CASSGDGGRSTDTQYF. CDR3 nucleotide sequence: TGTGCCAGCAGTGGCGACGGGGGTCGGAGCACAGATACGCAGTATTTT.

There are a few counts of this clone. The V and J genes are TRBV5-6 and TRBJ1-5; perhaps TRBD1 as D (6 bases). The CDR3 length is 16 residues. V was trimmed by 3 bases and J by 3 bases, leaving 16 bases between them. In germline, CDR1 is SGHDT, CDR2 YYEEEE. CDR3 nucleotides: TGTGCCAGCAGCTCGGGGGGCGCTGGGTTCAATCAGCCCCAGCATTTT. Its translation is CASSSGGAGFNQPQHF.

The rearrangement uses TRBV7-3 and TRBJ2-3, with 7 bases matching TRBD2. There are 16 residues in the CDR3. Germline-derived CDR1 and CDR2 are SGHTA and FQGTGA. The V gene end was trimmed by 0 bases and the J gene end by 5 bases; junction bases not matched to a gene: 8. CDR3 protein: CASSLTGELAEDTQYF. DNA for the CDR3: TGTGCCAGCAGCTTAACAGGGGAGCTAGCGGAAGATACGCAGTATTTT.

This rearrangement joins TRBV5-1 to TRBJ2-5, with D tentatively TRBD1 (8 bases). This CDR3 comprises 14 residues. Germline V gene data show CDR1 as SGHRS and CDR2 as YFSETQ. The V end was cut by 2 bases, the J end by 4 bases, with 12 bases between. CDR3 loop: CASSLQGEGETQYF. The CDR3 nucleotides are TGCGCCAGCAGCTTACAGGGGGAGGGAGAGACCCAGTACTTC.

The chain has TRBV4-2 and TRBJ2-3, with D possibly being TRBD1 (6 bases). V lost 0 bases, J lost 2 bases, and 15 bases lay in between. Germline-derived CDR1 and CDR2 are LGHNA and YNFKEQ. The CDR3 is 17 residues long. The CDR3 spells CASSQDLRQAHTDTQYF. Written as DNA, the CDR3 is TGTGCCAGCAGCCAAGATCTGAGACAGGCTCACACAGATACGCAGTATTTT.

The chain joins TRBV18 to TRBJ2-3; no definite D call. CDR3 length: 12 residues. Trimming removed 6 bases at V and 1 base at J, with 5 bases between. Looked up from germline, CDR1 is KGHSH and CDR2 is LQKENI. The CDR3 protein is CASSPGTDTQYF. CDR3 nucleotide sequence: TGTGCCAGCTCGCCGGGCACAGATACGCAGTATTTT.

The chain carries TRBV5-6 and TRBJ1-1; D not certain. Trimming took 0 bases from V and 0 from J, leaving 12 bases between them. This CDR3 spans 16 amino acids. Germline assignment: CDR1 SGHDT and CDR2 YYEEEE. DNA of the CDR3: TGTGCCAGCAGCTTGGACGGATTATCGATGAACACTGAAGCTTTCTTT. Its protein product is CASSLDGLSMNTEAFF. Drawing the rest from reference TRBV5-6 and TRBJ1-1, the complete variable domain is DAGVTQSPTHLIKTRGQQVTLRCSPKSGHDTVSWYQQALGQGPQFIFQYYEEEERQRGNFPDRFSGHQFPNYSSELNVNALLLGDSALYLCASSLDGLSMNTEAFFGQGTRLTVV.

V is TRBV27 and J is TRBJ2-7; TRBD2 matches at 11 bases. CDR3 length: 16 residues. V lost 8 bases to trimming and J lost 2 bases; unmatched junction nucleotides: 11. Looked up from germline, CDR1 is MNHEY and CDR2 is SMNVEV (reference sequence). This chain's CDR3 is CASGPVSGRGPYEQYF. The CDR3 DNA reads TGTGCCAGCGGTCCTGTTAGCGGGAGGGGACCCTACGAGCAGTACTTC.

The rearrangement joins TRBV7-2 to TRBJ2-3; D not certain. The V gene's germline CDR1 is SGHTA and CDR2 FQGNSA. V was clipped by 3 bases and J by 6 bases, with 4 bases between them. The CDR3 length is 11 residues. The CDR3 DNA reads TGTGCCAGCAGCTTCTGGGATACGCAGTATTTT. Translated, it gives CASSFWDTQYF.

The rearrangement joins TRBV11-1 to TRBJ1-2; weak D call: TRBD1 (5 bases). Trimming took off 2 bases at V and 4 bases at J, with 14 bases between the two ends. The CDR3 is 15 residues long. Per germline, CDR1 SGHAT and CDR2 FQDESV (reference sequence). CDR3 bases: TGTGCCAGCAGCTTATCAGGGTTGGATGTCTATGGCTACACCTTC. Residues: CASSLSGLDVYGYTF.

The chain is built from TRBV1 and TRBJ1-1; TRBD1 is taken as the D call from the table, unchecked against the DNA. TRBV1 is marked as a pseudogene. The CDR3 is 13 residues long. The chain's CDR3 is CTSSDRGNTEAFF. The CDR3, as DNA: TGCACCAGCTCAGATCGTGGGAACACTGAAGCTTTCTTT.

The CDR3 nucleotides are TGTGCCAGCAGCTCATCATCCTACTACAATGAGCAGTTCTTC. Translating gives CASSSSSYYNEQFF. The rearrangement uses TRBV11-2 and TRBJ2-1; unclear D gene. Germline V CDR1 and CDR2: SGHAT, FQNNGV. The CDR3 is 14 amino acids. V dropped 4 bases and J dropped 3 bases, with 10 bases sitting between them.

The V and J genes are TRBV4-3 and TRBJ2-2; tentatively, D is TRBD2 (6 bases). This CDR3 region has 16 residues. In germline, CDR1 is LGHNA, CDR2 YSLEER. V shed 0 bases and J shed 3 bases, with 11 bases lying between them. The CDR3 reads CASSQDRGEDTGELFF. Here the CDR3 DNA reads TGCGCCAGCAGCCAAGATCGAGGGGAGGACACCGGGGAGCTGTTTTTT.